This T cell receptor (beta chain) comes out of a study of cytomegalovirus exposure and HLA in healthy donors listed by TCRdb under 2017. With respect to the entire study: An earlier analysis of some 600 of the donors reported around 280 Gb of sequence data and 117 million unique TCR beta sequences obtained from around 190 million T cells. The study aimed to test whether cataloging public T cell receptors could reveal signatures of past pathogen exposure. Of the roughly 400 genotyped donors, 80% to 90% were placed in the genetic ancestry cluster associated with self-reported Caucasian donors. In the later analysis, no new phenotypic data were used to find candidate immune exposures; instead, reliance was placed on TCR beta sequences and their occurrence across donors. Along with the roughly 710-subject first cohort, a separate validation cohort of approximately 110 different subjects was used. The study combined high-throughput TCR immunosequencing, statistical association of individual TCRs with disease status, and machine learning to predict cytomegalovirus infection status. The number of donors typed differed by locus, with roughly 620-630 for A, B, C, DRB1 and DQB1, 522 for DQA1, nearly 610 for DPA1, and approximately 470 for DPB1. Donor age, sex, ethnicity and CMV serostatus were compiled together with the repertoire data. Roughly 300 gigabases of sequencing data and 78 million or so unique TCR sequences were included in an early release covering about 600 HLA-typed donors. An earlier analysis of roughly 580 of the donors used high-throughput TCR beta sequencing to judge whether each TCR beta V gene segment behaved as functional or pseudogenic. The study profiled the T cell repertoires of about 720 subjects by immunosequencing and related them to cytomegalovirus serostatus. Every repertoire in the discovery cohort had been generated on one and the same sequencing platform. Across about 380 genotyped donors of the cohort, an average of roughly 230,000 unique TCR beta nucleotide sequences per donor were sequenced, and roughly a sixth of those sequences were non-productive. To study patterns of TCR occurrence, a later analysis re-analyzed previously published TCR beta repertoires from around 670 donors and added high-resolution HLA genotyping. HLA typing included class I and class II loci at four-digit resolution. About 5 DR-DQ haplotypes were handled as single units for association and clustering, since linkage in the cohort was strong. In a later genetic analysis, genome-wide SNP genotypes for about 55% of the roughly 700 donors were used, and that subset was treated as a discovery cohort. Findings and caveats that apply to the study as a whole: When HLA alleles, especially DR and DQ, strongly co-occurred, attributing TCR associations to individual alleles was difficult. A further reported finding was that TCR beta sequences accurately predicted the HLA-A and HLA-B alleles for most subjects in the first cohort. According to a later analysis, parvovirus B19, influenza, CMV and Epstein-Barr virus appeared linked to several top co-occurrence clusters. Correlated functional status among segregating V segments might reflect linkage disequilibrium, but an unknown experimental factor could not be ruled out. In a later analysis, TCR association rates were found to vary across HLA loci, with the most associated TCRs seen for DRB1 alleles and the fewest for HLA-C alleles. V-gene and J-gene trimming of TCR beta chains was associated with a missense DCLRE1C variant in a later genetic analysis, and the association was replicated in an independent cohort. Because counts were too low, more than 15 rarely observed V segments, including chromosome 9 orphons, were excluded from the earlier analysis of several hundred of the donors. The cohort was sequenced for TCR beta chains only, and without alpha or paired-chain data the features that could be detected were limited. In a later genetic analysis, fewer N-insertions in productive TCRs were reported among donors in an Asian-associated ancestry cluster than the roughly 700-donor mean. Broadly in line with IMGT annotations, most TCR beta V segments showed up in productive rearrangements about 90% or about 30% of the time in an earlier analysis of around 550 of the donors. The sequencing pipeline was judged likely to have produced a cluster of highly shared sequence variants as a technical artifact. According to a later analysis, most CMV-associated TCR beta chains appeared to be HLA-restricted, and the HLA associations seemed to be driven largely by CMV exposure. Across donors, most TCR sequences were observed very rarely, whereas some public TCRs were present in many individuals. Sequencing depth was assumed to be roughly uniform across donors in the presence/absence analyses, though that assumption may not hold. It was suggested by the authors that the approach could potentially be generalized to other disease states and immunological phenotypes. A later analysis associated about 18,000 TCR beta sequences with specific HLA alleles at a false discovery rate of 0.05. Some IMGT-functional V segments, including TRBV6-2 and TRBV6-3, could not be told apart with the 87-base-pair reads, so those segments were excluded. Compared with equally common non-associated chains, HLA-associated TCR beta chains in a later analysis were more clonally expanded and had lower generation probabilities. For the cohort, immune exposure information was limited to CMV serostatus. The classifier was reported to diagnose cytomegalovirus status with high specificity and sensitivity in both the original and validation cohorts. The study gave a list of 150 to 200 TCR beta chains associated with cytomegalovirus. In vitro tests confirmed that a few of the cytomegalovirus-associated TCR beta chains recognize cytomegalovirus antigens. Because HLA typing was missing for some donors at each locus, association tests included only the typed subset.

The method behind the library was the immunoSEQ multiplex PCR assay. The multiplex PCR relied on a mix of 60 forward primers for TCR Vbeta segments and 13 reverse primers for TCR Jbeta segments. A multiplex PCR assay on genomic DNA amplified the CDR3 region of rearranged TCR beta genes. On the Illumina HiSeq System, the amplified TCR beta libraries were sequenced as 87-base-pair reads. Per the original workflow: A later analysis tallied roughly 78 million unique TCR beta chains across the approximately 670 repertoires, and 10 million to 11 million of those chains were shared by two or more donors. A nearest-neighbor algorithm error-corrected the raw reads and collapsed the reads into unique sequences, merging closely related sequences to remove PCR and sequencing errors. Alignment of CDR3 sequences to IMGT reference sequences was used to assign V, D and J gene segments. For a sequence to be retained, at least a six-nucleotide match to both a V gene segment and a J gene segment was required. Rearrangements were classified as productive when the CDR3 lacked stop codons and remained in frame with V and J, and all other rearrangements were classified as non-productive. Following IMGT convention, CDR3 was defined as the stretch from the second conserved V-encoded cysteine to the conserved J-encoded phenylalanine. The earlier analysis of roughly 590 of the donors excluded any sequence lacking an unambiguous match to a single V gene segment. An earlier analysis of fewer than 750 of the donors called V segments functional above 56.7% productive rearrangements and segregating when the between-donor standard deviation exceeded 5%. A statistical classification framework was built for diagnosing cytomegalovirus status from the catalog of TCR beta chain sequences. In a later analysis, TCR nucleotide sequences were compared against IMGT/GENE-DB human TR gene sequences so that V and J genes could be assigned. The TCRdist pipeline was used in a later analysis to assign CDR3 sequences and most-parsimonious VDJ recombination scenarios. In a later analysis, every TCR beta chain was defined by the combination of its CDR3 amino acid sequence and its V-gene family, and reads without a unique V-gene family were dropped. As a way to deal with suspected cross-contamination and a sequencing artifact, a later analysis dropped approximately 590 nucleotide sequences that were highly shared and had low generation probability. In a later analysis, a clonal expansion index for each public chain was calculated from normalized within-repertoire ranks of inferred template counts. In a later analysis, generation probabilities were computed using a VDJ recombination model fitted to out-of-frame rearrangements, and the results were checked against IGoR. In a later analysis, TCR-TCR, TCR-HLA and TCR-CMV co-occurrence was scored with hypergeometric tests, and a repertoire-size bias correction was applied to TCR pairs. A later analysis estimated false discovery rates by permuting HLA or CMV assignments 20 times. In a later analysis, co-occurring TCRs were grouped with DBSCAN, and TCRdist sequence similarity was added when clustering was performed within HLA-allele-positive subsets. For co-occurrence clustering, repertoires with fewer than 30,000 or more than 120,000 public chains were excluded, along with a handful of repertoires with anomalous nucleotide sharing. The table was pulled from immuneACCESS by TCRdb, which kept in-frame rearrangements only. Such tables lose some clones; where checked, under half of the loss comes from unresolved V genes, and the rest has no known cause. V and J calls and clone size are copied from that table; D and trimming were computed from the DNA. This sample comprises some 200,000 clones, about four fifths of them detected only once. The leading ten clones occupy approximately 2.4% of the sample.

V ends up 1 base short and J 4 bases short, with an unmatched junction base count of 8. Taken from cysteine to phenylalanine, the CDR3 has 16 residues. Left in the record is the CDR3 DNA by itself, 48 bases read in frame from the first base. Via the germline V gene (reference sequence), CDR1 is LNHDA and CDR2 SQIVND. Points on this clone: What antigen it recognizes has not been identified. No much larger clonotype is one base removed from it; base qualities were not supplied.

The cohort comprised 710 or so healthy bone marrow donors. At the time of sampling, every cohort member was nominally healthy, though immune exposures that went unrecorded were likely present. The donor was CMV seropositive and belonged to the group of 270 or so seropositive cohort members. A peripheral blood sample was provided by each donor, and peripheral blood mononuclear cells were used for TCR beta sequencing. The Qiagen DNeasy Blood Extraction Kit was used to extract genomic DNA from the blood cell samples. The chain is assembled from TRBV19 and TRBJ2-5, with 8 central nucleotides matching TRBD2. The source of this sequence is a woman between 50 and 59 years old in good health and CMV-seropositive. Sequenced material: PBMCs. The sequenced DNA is TGTGCCAGTAGTATAGCGGGGGGGTTGCTTCGAGAGACCCAGTACTTC. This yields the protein CASSIAGGLLRETQYF.